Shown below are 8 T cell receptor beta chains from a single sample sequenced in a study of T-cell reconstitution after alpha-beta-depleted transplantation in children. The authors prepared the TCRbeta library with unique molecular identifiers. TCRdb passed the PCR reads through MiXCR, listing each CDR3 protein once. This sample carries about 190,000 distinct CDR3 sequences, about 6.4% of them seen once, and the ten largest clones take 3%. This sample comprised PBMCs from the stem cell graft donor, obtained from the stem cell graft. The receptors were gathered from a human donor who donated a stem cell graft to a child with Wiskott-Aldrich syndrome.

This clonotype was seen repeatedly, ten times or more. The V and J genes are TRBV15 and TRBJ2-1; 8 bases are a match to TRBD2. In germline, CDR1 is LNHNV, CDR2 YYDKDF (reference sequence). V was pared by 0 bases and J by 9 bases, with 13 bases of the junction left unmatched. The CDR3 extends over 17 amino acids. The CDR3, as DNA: TGTGCCACCAGCAGAGATCTCGGAACGGGGGGGCTGGGTGAGCAGTTCTTC. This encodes CATSRDLGTGGLGEQFF.

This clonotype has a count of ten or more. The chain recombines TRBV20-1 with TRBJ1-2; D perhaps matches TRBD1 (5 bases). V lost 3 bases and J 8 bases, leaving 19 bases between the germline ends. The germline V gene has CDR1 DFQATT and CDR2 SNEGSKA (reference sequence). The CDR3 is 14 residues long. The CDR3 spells CSARGTLDLLGYTF. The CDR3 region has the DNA TGCAGTGCTAGGGGGACCTTGGATCTTTTAGGCTACACCTTC.

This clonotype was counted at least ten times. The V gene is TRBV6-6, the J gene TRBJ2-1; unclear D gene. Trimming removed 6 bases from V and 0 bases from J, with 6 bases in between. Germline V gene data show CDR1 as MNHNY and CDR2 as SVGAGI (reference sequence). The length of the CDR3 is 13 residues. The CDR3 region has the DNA TGTGCCAGCAGCCAGAGCTCCTACAATGAGCAGTTCTTC. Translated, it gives CASSQSSYNEQFF.

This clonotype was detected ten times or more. This CDR3 is CASSFLAGNTIYF. The CDR3 DNA reads as TGTGCCAGTAGTTTTTTGGCTGGAAACACCATATATTTT. The gene calls are TRBV19 and TRBJ1-3; D gene uncertain. The CDR3 has 13 amino acids. Trimming pared 5 bases from V and 2 bases from J, leaving 7 bases between. Germline loops: CDR1 LNHDA, CDR2 SQIVND (reference sequence).

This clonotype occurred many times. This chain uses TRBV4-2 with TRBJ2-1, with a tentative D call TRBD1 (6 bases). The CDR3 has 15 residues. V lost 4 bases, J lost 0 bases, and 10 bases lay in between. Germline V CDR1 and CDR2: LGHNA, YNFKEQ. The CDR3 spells CASSPRQDSYNEQFF. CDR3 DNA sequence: TGTGCCAGCAGCCCAAGACAGGACTCCTACAATGAGCAGTTCTTC.

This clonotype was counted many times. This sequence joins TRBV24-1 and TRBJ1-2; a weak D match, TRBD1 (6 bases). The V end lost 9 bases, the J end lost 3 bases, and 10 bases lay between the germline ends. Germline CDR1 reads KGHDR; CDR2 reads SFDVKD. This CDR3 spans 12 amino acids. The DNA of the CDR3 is TGTGCCACCGGGGCAGGGGACTATGGCTACACCTTC. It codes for CATGAGDYGYTF.

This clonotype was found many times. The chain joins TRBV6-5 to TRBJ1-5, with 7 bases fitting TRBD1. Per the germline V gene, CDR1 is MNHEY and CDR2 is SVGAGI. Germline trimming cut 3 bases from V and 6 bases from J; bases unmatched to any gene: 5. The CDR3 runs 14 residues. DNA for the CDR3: TGTGCCAGCAGTTATTCGACAGGGACTCAGCCCCAGCATTTT. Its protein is CASSYSTGTQPQHF.

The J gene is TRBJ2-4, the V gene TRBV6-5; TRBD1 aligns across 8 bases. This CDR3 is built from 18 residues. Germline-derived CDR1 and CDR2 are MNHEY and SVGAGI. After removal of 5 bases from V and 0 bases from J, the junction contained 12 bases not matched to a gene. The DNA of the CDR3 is TGTGCCAGCAGTCTACCCTCCAGGGGGCCCCAAGCCAAAAACATTCAGTACTTC. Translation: CASSLPSRGPQAKNIQYF.